This T cell receptor (beta chain) was identified in a study of Tregs in tolerant kidney transplant recipients. Findings and limits, study-wide: Biological reproducibility was not directly addressed, but technical replication error appeared minimal. Donor-specific Treg expansion exceeded global Treg expansion in tolerant patients, suggesting antigen drive.

Sequencing was performed with immunoSEQ multiplex PCR; in TCRdb, only in-frame clones are kept and a portion is missing. The table has tens of thousands of clones, roughly 90% seen once. About this clone itself: Its antigen is still unknown.

J lost 7 bases, V lost 8 bases, and 8 bases had no gene match. Germline loops: CDR1 MDHEN, CDR2 SYDVKM. This CDR3 spans 13 amino acids. An overnight rest at 37°C with approximately 180 IU/ml IL-2 preceded regulatory T cell sorting from thawed PBMCs. Here the sequenced sample was Tregs from blood, taken before the transplant. V is TRBV28 and J is TRBJ1-1; 9 nucleotides line up with TRBD1. This receptor was obtained from a human donor who received a combined kidney and bone marrow transplant. The DNA for the CDR3 is TGTGCCAGCTCCTCGGGACAGGGTTTTGAAGCTTTCTTT. This sequence encodes CASSSGQGFEAFF. The full variable domain, rest sourced from reference TRBV28 and TRBJ1-1, is DVKVTQSSRYLVKRTGEKVFLECVQDMDHENMFWYRQDPGLGLRLIYFSYDVKMKEKGDIPEGYSVSREKKERFSLILESASTNQTSMYLCASSSGQGFEAFFGQGTRLTVV.